This is a list of T cell receptor beta chains from one sample in a study of CXCR3-negative and CXCR3-positive naive CD8 T cells. TCRdb derives one entry per CDR3 protein from the 5' RACE reads, leaving out DNA. The repertoire table contains 150,000 to 160,000 distinct CDR3 sequences. Specimen: naive CXCR3+ CD8+ T cells from blood. The receptors come from a human donor in good health. Some clones in this sample may be carry-over from other donors' samples. The CDR3 runs from the conserved cysteine through the conserved F or W. The order of the fields is V gene, J gene, CDR3 protein.

TRBV27	TRBJ2-2	CASTTGPGELFF
TRBV9	TRBJ1-6	CASSVYWDRSGSPLHF
TRBV7-2	TRBJ2-3	CASIYLLAGTSDTQYF
TRBV12-3/TRBV12-4	TRBJ2-1	CASSPIAGIHNNEQFF
TRBV28	TRBJ1-2	CASSFVHQPSYGYTF
TRBV4-1	TRBJ2-7	CASSLGPTGDAEQYF
TRBV28	TRBJ2-7	CASGDPFYEQYF
TRBV7-9	TRBJ2-7	CASSSSGGRTSSYEQYF
TRBV12-3/TRBV12-4	TRBJ1-4	CASGTQGTNEKLFF
TRBV12-3/TRBV12-4	TRBJ2-1	CASSLTGGAYNEQFF
TRBV12-3/TRBV12-4	TRBJ2-2	CASSLGREATGELFF
TRBV7-8	TRBJ2-1	CASSWITGVYNEQFF
TRBV19	TRBJ2-3	CASRDTDTQYF
TRBV29-1	TRBJ2-3	CSVRAGGTDTQYF
TRBV20-1	TRBJ2-3	CSARDFIGGPSGGTDTQYF
TRBV10-3	TRBJ2-5	CAISTTDSAAQQETQYF
TRBV7-9	TRBJ1-1	CASSFRSGENTEAFF
TRBV3-1	TRBJ2-2	CASSQEGLRDTSTGELFF
TRBV25-1	TRBJ1-2	CASSESGGGGGYTF
TRBV5-1	TRBJ2-2	CASSLVQVTGELFF
TRBV29-1	TRBJ2-1	CSVPPGGDNEQFF
TRBV28	TRBJ2-5	CASSLMSSGAGETQYF
TRBV11-2	TRBJ1-1	CASSWPMENTEAFF
TRBV4-1	TRBJ2-7	CASSPLTGEYEQYF
TRBV20-1	TRBJ2-7	CSARDLDRVNVYEQYF
TRBV6-2/TRBV6-3	TRBJ2-4	CASRSHTGDEAKNIQYF
TRBV28	TRBJ2-7	CASSFGTGIYEQYF